This T cell receptor (beta chain) was recorded in a study of T cells in Graves' hyperthyroidism and ophthalmopathy. Study-level points and caveats: Ophthalmopathy prediction by the model preceded onset by a median approximately 6.9 months. Most clonotypes that expanded in the thyroid above 0.001 also showed up in blood.

In this sample, this clonotype turned up many times. No antigen is known for it. The CDR3 loop spans 13 amino acids. Germline assignment: CDR1 KGHDR and CDR2 SFDVKD. Trimming shortened V by 4 bases and J by 5 bases, and 8 bases separated the two germline ends. TCR beta CDR3 sequences were amplified from RNA transcripts. Researchers ran a first-round RT-PCR on the TCR CDR3 using the HTBI primer set. TCRdb used MiXCR to reprocess the multiplex PCR reads, holding one entry per CDR3 protein. The sample includes 250,000 to 300,000 distinct CDR3 sequences, about an eighth of them seen just once. Graves' hyperthyroidism was deemed stable absent ophthalmopathy progression within 18 months. This sample holds PBMCs from approximately 10 ml fresh peripheral blood.

This receptor was taken from a woman between 40 and 55 years old with Graves' hyperthyroidism. This chain connects TRBV24-1 to TRBJ2-1; D is undetermined. Material: blood. The CDR3 loop reads CATSDPGHNEQFF. CDR3 coding DNA: TGTGCCACCAGTGACCCGGGCCACAATGAGCAGTTCTTC.